Listed here are 27 T cell receptor beta chains from one sample, sequenced in a study of CD8+ T cells in alopecia areata. Cutaneous lymph node cells were pooled, and they were sorted using CD4, CD8alpha, NKG2D, NKG2ACE and other markers. cDNA reverse transcribed from extracted RNA served as the sequencing template. The repertoire was sequenced with immunoSEQ multiplex PCR; TCRdb's copy has only in-frame clones and lacks some. This sample carries about 300,000 clones, none of them present only once. The sample taken for sequencing was CD4+ T cells sorted from a lymph node. The receptors here all came from a C3H/HeJ mouse with alopecia areata. MHC haplotype of the strain: H2-k.

This clone was detected only a few times. Gene names denote mouse genes. The read terminates 4 residues before the CDR3 end, so the remaining end is supplied by the germline J gene. V usage is TRBV13-3 and J usage is TRBJ2-1; TRBD1 matches at 10 bases. Germline V gives CDR1 NNHDY, CDR2 SYVADS. The CDR3 is 15 amino acids. The V gene end was trimmed by 5 bases and the J gene end by 6 bases; junction bases not matched to a gene: 8. CDR3 sequence: CASRHDRGRGAEQFF. CDR3 DNA, as far as it was read: TGTGCCAGCAGGCACGACAGGGGGCGCGGTGCT.

As for this clone: Gene names are the mouse ones. The read stops 3 residues short of the end of the CDR3; the missing end is completed from the germline J gene. The rearrangement links TRBV1 to TRBJ1-6; 8 nucleotides align to TRBD1. TRBJ1-6 carries the ORF label, with uncertain function. Germline V gene data show CDR1 as NSQYPW and CDR2 as LRSPGD (reference sequence). After removal of 0 bases from V and 5 bases from J, the junction contained 6 bases not matched to a gene. The CDR3 runs to 17 residues. Incomplete CDR3 DNA: TGCACCTGCAGTGCAGATTGGGCAGGGGGCAATAATTCGCCC. Translation gives CTCSADWAGGNNSP. The complete CDR3 protein is CTCSADWAGGNNSPLYF.

Comments on this clone: Germline and genes: mouse. The read comes to an end 4 residues before the CDR3 does, leaving the germline J gene to fill in the end. V and J are TRBV13-3 and TRBJ2-1; 9 bases match TRBD2. Unmatched junction bases numbered 4, after V lost 5 bases and J lost 4 bases. CDR3 length: 14 residues. Germline loops: CDR1 NNHDY, CDR2 SYVADS. Here the CDR3 reads CASRVDWGYAEQFF. The sequenced part of the CDR3 DNA is TGTGCCAGCAGAGTTGACTGGGGGTATGCT.

About this clone: Mouse germline and gene names are used. The CDR3 goes on 4 residues after the read ends, and that part is filled in from the germline J gene. The J gene is TRBJ1-2, the V gene TRBV15; D may be TRBD1 (6 bases). V lost 6 bases and J 1 base, leaving 12 bases between the germline ends. Per the germline V gene, CDR1 is SGHND and CDR2 is FRSKSL. The CDR3 length is 14 residues. CDR3 sequence: CASRRWDKNSDYTF. The DNA read from the CDR3 is TGTGCCAGCAGGCGATGGGACAAAAACTCC.

Regarding this clone: The genes and germline here are from mouse. Read sequence stops 4 residues before the CDR3 end, and the germline J gene provides the missing end. The chain has TRBV13-1 and TRBJ2-7; no clear D. The CDR3 runs 10 residues. Germline V gene data show CDR1 as NSHNY and CDR2 as SYGAGN. The chain's CDR3 is CASSEDEQYF. The sequenced CDR3 bases are TGTGCCAGCAGTGAAGAT.

This clone showed up just a few times. Genes and germline are mouse. The read ends 4 residues before the CDR3 terminus; that terminus is restored from the germline J gene. V gene TRBV19 combines with J gene TRBJ2-2; possible D gene TRBD1, 6 bases. Germline V lookup: CDR1 FNHDT, CDR2 SITEND (reference sequence). The V and J ends lost 1 base and 6 bases respectively, with 7 bases between them. This CDR3 is 13 amino acids long. The CDR3 sequence: CASSIRGSGQLYF. CDR3 DNA (partial): TGTGCCAGCAGTATAAGGGGGTCCGGG.

This clone came up a few times. Gene names refer to mouse genes. With the read ending 4 residues before the CDR3 end, the germline J gene is used to fill in that end. J is TRBJ1-1 and V is TRBV5, with 8 bases fitting TRBD1. Germline values: CDR1 LGHNA, CDR2 YNLKQL (reference sequence). The CDR3 extends over 12 amino acids. The CDR3 sequence is CASSPRGQEVFF. Incomplete CDR3 DNA: TGTGCCAGCAGCCCCAGGGGGCAA.

In the case of this clone: Gene names and germline match the mouse. Read coverage stops 4 residues before the CDR3 terminus; the germline J gene supplies the remainder. Other DNA sequences of this sample code for an identical CDR3. The chain recombines TRBV31 with TRBJ2-2; 7 nucleotides agree with TRBD1. The germline V gene has CDR1 GKSSPN and CDR2 SITVG. V lost 3 bases and J lost 2; bases outside the gene matches: 0. The CDR3 totals 13 residues. The sequenced part of the CDR3 DNA is TGTGCCTGGAGACAGGGGAACACCGGG. Translation gives CAWRQGNTG. The entire CDR3 sequence reads CAWRQGNTGQLYF.

This clone was observed a handful of times. A much larger clone differs by one base, so this may be a read error. Gene names and germline refer to mouse. From the germline J gene comes the end of the CDR3, since the read stops 3 residues before it. The rearrangement uses TRBV5 and TRBJ1-6; perhaps TRBD1 as D (5 bases). TRBJ1-6 is treated as an ORF (open reading frame) with a function not yet certain. The germline V gene has CDR1 LGHNA and CDR2 YNLKQL (reference sequence). Trimming removed 6 bases at V and 4 bases at J, with 7 bases between. The CDR3 has 13 amino acids. The sequenced part of the CDR3 DNA is TGTGCCAGCAGTCGACAGTATAATTCGCCC. Amino acids: CASSRQYNSP. From start to end, the CDR3 is CASSRQYNSPLYF.

With regard to this clone: Gene names refer to mouse genes. From the germline J gene comes the end of the CDR3, since the read stops 4 residues before it. The chain has TRBV13-2 and TRBJ2-1, with TRBD2 identical over 11 bases. J lost 3 bases, V lost 3 bases, and 5 bases had no gene match. Per the germline V gene, CDR1 is NNHNN and CDR2 is SYGAGS (reference sequence). There are 16 residues in the CDR3. CDR3 bases read: TGTGCCAGCGGTGCAACTGGGGGGGCGCCCTATGCT. It yields the protein CASGATGGAPYA. In full, the CDR3 reads CASGATGGAPYAEQFF.

About this clone: The listed genes are named as in mouse. Sequencing ends 4 residues short of the CDR3 end; the germline J gene provides the rest. The chain uses TRBV1 and TRBJ2-5; 8 positions match TRBD2. V gave up 4 bases and J gave up 3 bases; unmatched junction bases: 3. The germline gives CDR1 NSQYPW, CDR2 LRSPGD (reference sequence). This CDR3 region has 14 residues. The part of the CDR3 DNA that was read is TGCACCTGCAGTGACTGGGGGCGGCAAGAC. Translation gives CTCSDWGRQD. The whole CDR3 reads CTCSDWGRQDTQYF.

This clone was counted between two and nine times. Germline and genes: mouse. The CDR3 is cut off 4 residues early in the read; its end comes from the germline J gene. The chain employs TRBV19 and TRBJ2-7; 8 bases fit TRBD2. From germline, CDR1 is FNHDT and CDR2 SITEND (reference sequence). The CDR3 is made up of 13 amino acids. The sequenced part of the CDR3 DNA is TGTGCCAGCAGTATGTGGGGGGGGTAT. It encodes CASSMWGGY. The full CDR3 is CASSMWGGYEQYF.

Regarding this clone: The genes are named according to mouse. The read ends 4 residues before the CDR3 terminus; that terminus is restored from the germline J gene. The rearrangement links TRBV31 to TRBJ1-2; tentative D call: TRBD1 (6 bases). The ends were cut back, 0 bases at V and 0 bases at J, with 11 bases in the middle. The CDR3 has 15 residues. Germline CDR1 reads GKSSPN; CDR2 reads SITVG. The CDR3 region is CAWSLPGAANSDYTF. Partial CDR3 DNA: TGTGCCTGGAGTCTCCCAGGGGCTGCAAACTCC.

This clone was seen more than once but under ten times. The genes and germline here are from mouse. The read finishes 4 residues shy of the CDR3 end, and the germline J gene is used to complete it. The chain combines TRBV14 with TRBJ2-7; possibly TRBD1 for D (6 bases). There are 14 residues in the CDR3. Germline-derived CDR1 and CDR2 are SGHDT and FRDEAV. V was cut by 5 bases and J by 0 bases, with 12 bases left in between. The CDR3 bases that were read are TGTGCCAGCAGATACCGGGACAACTCCTAT. It encodes CASRYRDNSY. The complete CDR3 protein is CASRYRDNSYEQYF.

Only a few counts were recorded for this clone. Gene names are mouse gene names. The CDR3 extends 4 residues past the end of the read, so its final part is completed from the germline J gene. The same CDR3 can be traced to other DNA sequences in this sample. The J gene is TRBJ2-7, the V gene TRBV13-3; tentative D call: TRBD1 (6 bases). CDR1 NNHDY and CDR2 SYVADS come from the germline V gene. The CDR3 contains 11 residues. The DNA read from the CDR3 is TGTGCCAGCAGTGCAGGGGAT. Translated, it gives CASSAGD. The full CDR3 is CASSAGDEQYF.

For this clone: Germline and genes here are mouse. The CDR3 end lies 4 residues beyond the end of the read and is filled in from the germline J gene. Other DNA sequences within the sample encode an identical CDR3. The chain couples TRBV13-3 to TRBJ2-1, with TRBD1 matching over 10 bases. This CDR3 contains 14 residues. V lost 4 bases to trimming and J lost 4 bases; unmatched junction nucleotides: 2. CDR1 NNHDY and CDR2 SYVADS come from the germline V gene. The covered CDR3 bases are TGTGCCAGCAGTCGGACAGGGGGATATGCT. Translation gives CASSRTGGYA. The full-length CDR3 reads as CASSRTGGYAEQFF.

Turning to this clone: All gene names here are mouse names. The read is 4 residues too short to cover the CDR3 end, so that end is filled in from the germline J gene. J is TRBJ2-7 and V is TRBV29; 9 bases map to TRBD1. Germline CDR1 is MSHET and CDR2 is SYDVDS. This CDR3 has 14 amino acids. The part of the CDR3 DNA that was read is TGTGCTAGCAGTTTCGGACAGGGGTCTTAT. Translated: CASSFGQGSY. The entire CDR3 protein reads CASSFGQGSYEQYF.

As for this clone: These gene names are mouse names. Sequencing ends 4 residues short of the CDR3 end; the germline J gene provides the rest. This same CDR3 is encoded by further DNA sequences in the sample. The chain links TRBV14 to TRBJ2-3, with 8 bases lining up with TRBD2. J gave up 1 base and V 4 bases, and 2 bases lay outside the gene matches. The CDR3 loop spans 14 amino acids. CDR1 and CDR2 (germline): SGHDT, FRDEAV. CDR3 bases read: TGTGCCAGCAGTCTGGGGGGAGGTGCAGAA. This translates into CASSLGGGAE. The whole CDR3 protein reads CASSLGGGAETLYF.

In this sample, this clone turned up a few times. Gene labels here are mouse ones. The CDR3 goes on 4 residues after the read ends, and that part is filled in from the germline J gene. The genes are TRBV5 and TRBJ2-5, with 9 bases matching TRBD2. CDR3 length: 16 residues. Losses at the gene ends were 4 bases for V and 1 base for J; bases not matched to a gene: 6. Germline assignment: CDR1 LGHNA and CDR2 YNLKQL (reference sequence). The CDR3 loop reads CASSPWGGVDQDTQYF. The CDR3 bases that were read are TGTGCCAGCAGCCCTTGGGGGGGCGTGGACCAAGAC.

This clone was seen ten or more times. Germline and genes here are mouse. The read terminates 4 residues ahead of where the CDR3 ends, so the germline J gene completes it. Other nucleotide sequences from this sample produce the same CDR3. The chain uses TRBV19 and TRBJ1-1, with 7 positions matching TRBD1. This CDR3 comprises 14 residues. The V segment lost 2 bases and the J segment 2 bases; nucleotides outside the gene matches: 3. The germline V gene has CDR1 FNHDT and CDR2 SITEND (reference sequence). The CDR3 region is CASSIGTANTEVFF. CDR3 bases read: TGTGCCAGCAGTATCGGGACAGCCAACACA.

This clone has a handful of counts. Gene labels here are mouse ones. The sequence runs out 4 residues before the end of the CDR3; the remainder is reconstructed from the germline J gene. The chain couples TRBV13-1 to TRBJ2-3; weak D call: TRBD1 (6 bases). V gave up 2 bases and J gave up 0 bases, with 10 bases separating them. In germline, CDR1 is NSHNY, CDR2 SYGAGN. The CDR3 is 15 residues long. Partial CDR3 DNA: TGTGCCAGCAGTGAGGGACAACATAGTGCAGAA. This codes for CASSEGQHSAE. The CDR3 reads in full as CASSEGQHSAETLYF.

Comments on this clone: These gene names are mouse names. Read sequence stops 4 residues before the CDR3 end, and the germline J gene provides the missing end. The chain employs TRBV5 and TRBJ2-5, with 9 bases that match TRBD2. This CDR3 is built from 15 residues. Germline lookup yields CDR1 LGHNA and CDR2 YNLKQL (reference sequence). Losses at the gene ends were 5 bases for V and 0 bases for J; bases not matched to a gene: 3. The covered CDR3 bases are TGTGCCAGCAGCTCGACTGGGGGAAACCAAGAC. Translated, it gives CASSSTGGNQD. The CDR3, in full, reads CASSSTGGNQDTQYF.

This clone appeared a few times. Gene labels here are mouse ones. Read coverage stops 4 residues before the CDR3 terminus; the germline J gene supplies the remainder. The chain links TRBV19 to TRBJ2-1, with TRBD1 identical over 9 bases. The CDR3 is made up of 15 amino acids. The V and J ends lost 4 bases and 4 bases, in that order; junction bases with no gene match: 6. Germline V gene data show CDR1 as FNHDT and CDR2 as SITEND (reference sequence). The sequenced part of the CDR3 DNA is TGTGCCAGCAGTTCGCGGGACAGGGAATATGCT. It translates to CASSSRDREYA. The whole CDR3 reads CASSSRDREYAEQFF.

This clone came up a few times. Mouse gene names and germline throughout. The observed sequence ends 4 residues before the CDR3 terminus, with the missing tail filled in from the germline J gene. This sample also contains other DNA sequences that code for the same CDR3. This chain uses TRBV13-2 with TRBJ2-7, with a possible D match to TRBD2 (7 bases). The germline gives CDR1 NNHNN, CDR2 SYGAGS (reference sequence). V dropped 0 bases and J dropped 2 bases, with 9 bases sitting between them. The CDR3 consists of 14 residues. CDR3 loop: CASGDAGGPYEQYF. The CDR3 DNA, read in part, is TGTGCCAGCGGTGATGCGGGGGGCCCCTAT.

In its sample, this clone was seen a few times. Genes and germline come from the mouse. Sequencing ends 4 residues short of the CDR3 end; the germline J gene provides the rest. The chain is built from TRBV13-2 and TRBJ2-5; D remains ambiguous. This CDR3 has 14 amino acids. Trimming cost V 0 bases and J 2 bases, with 7 bases left between them. Germline CDR1 NNHNN, CDR2 SYGAGS (reference sequence). The CDR3 protein is CASGDEWVQDTQYF. Partial CDR3 DNA: TGTGCCAGCGGTGATGAATGGGTCCAAGAC.

As concerns this clone: Genes and germline come from the mouse. The CDR3 end is not reached by the read, which stops 4 residues before it; the germline J gene fills it in. V usage is TRBV13-3 and J usage is TRBJ2-1, with 11 bases identical to TRBD1. Per the germline V gene, CDR1 is NNHDY and CDR2 is SYVADS. This CDR3 spans 15 amino acids. V was clipped by 4 bases and J by 3 bases; unmatched bases: 3. Partial CDR3 DNA: TGTGCCAGCAGTCTCGGGACAGGGGGCTATGCT. Its translation: CASSLGTGGYA. The full CDR3 sequence reads CASSLGTGGYAEQFF.

Regarding this clone: These gene names are mouse names. The read stops 4 residues short of the end of the CDR3; the missing end is completed from the germline J gene. The rearrangement joins TRBV13-2 to TRBJ2-4; D gene uncertain. Germline V gives CDR1 NNHNN, CDR2 SYGAGS (reference sequence). V was cut by 4 bases and J by 0 bases, with 6 bases left in between. The CDR3 contains 13 residues. CDR3 in amino acids: CASGSPSQNTLYF. The part of the CDR3 DNA that was read is TGTGCCAGCGGTTCCCCTAGTCAAAAC.